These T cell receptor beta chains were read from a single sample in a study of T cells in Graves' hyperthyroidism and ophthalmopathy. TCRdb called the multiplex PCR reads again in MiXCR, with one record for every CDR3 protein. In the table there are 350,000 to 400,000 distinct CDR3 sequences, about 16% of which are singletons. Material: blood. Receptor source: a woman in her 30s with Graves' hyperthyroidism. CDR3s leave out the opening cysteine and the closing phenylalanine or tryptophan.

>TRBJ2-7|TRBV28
ASRIFGTSGRYEQY
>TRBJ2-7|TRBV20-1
SARGLQNSYEQY
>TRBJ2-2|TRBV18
ASSPGLENGELF
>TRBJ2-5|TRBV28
ASSLGVRETQY
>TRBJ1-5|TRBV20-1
SARGTGFLNQPQH
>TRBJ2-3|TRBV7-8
ASSQGGRVTDTQY
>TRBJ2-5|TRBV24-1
ATSDNLGTEKETQY
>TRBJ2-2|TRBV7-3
ASSLYAGTRKNTGELF
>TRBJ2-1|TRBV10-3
AISQGYLGLAGDHEQF
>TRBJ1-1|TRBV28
ASLLTGPTEAF
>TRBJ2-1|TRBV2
ASSERLAGWDDNEQF
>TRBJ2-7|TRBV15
ATSSVAVGSYEQY
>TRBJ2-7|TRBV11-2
ASSFGPGQGSYEQY
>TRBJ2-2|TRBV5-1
ASRPGTGSTGELF
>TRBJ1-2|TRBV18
ASSPSGYAGGYT
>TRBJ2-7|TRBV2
ASAPSGVSYEQY
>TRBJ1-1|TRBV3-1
ASSQGGKPNTEAF
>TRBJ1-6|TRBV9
ASSADRHNSPLH
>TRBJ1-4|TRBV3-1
ASSPGQINEKLF
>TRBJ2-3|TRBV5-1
ASSNVAGGVSTDTQY
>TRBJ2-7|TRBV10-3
AISELFQGVSYEQY
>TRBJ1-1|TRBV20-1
SARDLGAEAF
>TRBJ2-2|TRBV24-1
ATSDSDRRPTGELF
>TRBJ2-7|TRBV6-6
ASSYALGGSTPYEQY
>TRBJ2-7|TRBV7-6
ASSPGTSGYYEQY
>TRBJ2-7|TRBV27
ASSLSLAGVHEQY
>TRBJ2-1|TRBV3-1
ASSQVPSGRAMNEQF
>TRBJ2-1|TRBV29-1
SATAGTYNEQF
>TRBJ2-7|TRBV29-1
SGGDGDSYEQY
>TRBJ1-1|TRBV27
ASSLRRGGSEAF
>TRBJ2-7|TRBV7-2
ASRIHIQGPDYEQY
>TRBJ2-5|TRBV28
ASSLSGGGTQY
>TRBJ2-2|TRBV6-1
ASTPPGGNTGELF
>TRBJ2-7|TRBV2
ASRSLARVHPSYEQY
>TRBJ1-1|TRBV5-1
ASSLVLAQGVTEAF
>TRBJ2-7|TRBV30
AWSVTGGYYEQY
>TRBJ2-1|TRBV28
ASSLPRRQSNEQF
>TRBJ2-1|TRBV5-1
ASSAGLAGTYNEQF
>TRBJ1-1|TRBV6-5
ASSDSPGARFTEAF
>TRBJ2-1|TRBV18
ASHEGAVGNEQF
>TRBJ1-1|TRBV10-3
AIKTGTGNTEAF
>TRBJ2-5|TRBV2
ASSDSPTKRTQY
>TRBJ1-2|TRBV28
ASSLRVLGGYT
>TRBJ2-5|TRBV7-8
ASSLIWGAEETQY
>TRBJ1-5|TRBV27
ASSLQGIGNQPQH
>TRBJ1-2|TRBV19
ASSSPPGTGVNYGYT
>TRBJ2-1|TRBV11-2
ASSGTSVFNEQF
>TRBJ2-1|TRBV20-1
SASSSLAGDEQF
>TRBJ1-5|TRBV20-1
SARDEGPQPQH
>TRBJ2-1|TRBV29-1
SVEDLWGHEYNEQF
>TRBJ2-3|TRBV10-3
AISAVGVSTDTQY
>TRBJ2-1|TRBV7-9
ASSPEGGRSYNEQF
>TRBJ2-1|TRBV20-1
SALKASAVDEQF
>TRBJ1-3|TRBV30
AWSFDRPSGNTIY
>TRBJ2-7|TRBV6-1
ASRRQGAEPSSYEQY
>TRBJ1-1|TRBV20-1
SAKEGADTEAF
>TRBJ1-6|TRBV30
AWKTGTGFPLH
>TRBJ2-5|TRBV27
ASSYKRQEVGETQY